The 9 T cell receptor beta chains below come from one sample, sequenced in a study of CD8 T cells in Susac syndrome. The authors reverse transcribed roughly 0.5 to 1 ug RNA with random hexamers. Each CDR3 protein is one row after TCRdb ran MiXCR on the immunoSEQ multiplex PCR reads. Among over 300,000 distinct CDR3 sequences, about 91% were seen once, and the ten largest hold over 0.065%. Sequences were obtained from CD4+ T cells from PBMCs. The origin of the receptors is a human donor with multiple sclerosis.

This clonotype was seen a few times. The chain couples TRBV12-3 or TRBV12-4 to TRBJ2-1; possibly TRBD1 for D (5 bases). V dropped 2 bases and J dropped 6 bases, with 5 bases sitting between them. This CDR3 is built from 12 residues. The CDR3 is CASSLRGNEQFF. The CDR3, as DNA: TGTGCCAGCAGTTTAAGGGGCAATGAGCAGTTCTTC.

The V call is TRBV7-2, the J call TRBJ2-2, with TRBD1 identical over 8 bases. J was trimmed by 8 bases and V by 5 bases; bases with no gene match: 10. Per the germline V gene, CDR1 is SGHTA and CDR2 is FQGNSA. The CDR3 extends over 15 amino acids. The chain's CDR3 is CASSKGTGGRGELFF. The CDR3 DNA follows: TGTGCCAGCAGCAAGGGGACAGGCGGACGTGGGGAGCTGTTTTTT.

The chain recombines TRBV11-2 with TRBJ2-1, with 8 bases that match TRBD1. The CDR3 totals 16 residues. The junction had 7 bases not matched to a gene; V was cut back by 6 bases and J by 0 bases. Germline V gene lookup returns CDR1 SGHAT and CDR2 FQNNGV. The DNA for the CDR3 is TGTGCCAGCAGTCGACAGGGGTTGGTCTCCTACAATGAGCAGTTCTTC. Amino acid sequence: CASSRQGLVSYNEQFF.

The chain employs TRBV20-1 and TRBJ2-3; 8 bases map to TRBD2. The CDR3 has 14 residues. Germline V gives CDR1 DFQATT, CDR2 SNEGSKA (reference sequence). CDR3 sequence (DNA): TGCAGCGCCTCTGCGGGGGGTGACACAGATACGCAGTATTTT. It specifies CSASAGGDTDTQYF.

CDR3 bases: TGTGCCAGCAGCTTCCAAGCGGGAGGGCCGAGGAATGAGCAGTTCTTC. It translates to CASSFQAGGPRNEQFF. The rearrangement links TRBV7-2 to TRBJ2-1, with 10 bases matching TRBD2. From germline, CDR1 is SGHTA and CDR2 FQGNSA. V lost 3 bases and J lost 7; bases outside the gene matches: 9. CDR3 length: 16 residues.

V and J are TRBV2 and TRBJ1-2, with 7 positions matching TRBD1. V shed 6 bases and J 1 base; nucleotides not matched to a gene: 5. This CDR3 comprises 14 residues. Germline V gene sequence: CDR1 SNHLY, CDR2 FYNNEI. CDR3 nucleotides: TGTGCCAGCAGCGACAGGGATTTTAACTATGGCTACACCTTC. Protein: CASSDRDFNYGYTF.

J is TRBJ1-2 and V is TRBV12-3 or TRBV12-4; D not resolved. The CDR3 contains 14 residues. Trimming left V 6 bases short and J 9 bases short, with 20 bases between. CDR3 bases: TGTGCCAGCAGGGAGGATAGATGGACTAGAAGCTACACCTTC. It is translated as CASREDRWTRSYTF.

This chain links TRBV29-1 with TRBJ1-4; no reliable D call. In germline, CDR1 is SQVTM, CDR2 ANQGSEA. V dropped 4 bases and J dropped 5 bases, with 11 bases sitting between them. The CDR3 runs 13 residues. The CDR3 coding sequence is TGCAGCGTTGGTGAAACACTGAATGAAAAACTGTTTTTT. Residues: CSVGETLNEKLFF.

The V and J genes are TRBV29-1 and TRBJ2-1; D possibly matches TRBD1 or TRBD2 (5 bases each). Trimming took off 3 bases at V and 2 bases at J, with 8 bases between the two ends. Germline assignment: CDR1 SQVTM and CDR2 ANQGSEA. The CDR3 sequence is 13 residues long. The CDR3 protein is CSVEVGAYNEQFF. The DNA of the CDR3 is TGCAGCGTTGAGGTGGGGGCCTACAATGAGCAGTTCTTC.